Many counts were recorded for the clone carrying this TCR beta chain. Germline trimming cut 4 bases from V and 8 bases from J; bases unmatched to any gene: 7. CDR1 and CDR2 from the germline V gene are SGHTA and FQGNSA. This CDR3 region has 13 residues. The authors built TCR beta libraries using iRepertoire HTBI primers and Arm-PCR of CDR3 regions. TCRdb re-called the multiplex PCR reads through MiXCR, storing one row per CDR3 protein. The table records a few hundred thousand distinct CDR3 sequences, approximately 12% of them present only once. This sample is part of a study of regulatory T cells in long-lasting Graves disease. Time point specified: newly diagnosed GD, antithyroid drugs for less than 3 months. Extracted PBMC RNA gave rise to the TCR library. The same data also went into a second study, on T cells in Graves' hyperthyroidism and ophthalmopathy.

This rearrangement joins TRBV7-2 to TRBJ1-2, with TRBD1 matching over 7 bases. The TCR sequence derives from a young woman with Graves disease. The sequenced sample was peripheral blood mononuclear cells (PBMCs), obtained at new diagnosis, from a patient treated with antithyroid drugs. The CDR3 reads CASSSRQGKGYTF. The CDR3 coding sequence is TGTGCCAGCAGCTCTCGACAGGGTAAAGGCTACACCTTC.